The rows below give T cell receptor beta chains drawn from one sample of a study of Tregs in tolerant kidney transplant recipients. Which antigens these TCRs recognize remains unknown. The protocol was immunoSEQ multiplex PCR, while the TCRdb copy is restricted to in-frame clones and leaves out a portion. This sample has approximately 17,000 clones, with about 61% found just once. The sample taken for sequencing was Tregs from blood cultured with allogeneic cells. Source of these receptors: a human donor in good health. CDR3s include the opening cysteine and the closing phenylalanine or tryptophan. A D gene is named only where the DNA matches it firmly. Clone size appears in some rows only: once, few, many, or a class for an expanded clone.

V,size,J,D,CDR3,DNA
TRBV6-5,NA,TRBJ2-7,NA,CASSGLFGFYEQYF,TGTGCCAGCAGTGGACTTTTCGGATTCTACGAGCAGTACTTC
TRBV4-1,NA,TRBJ2-1,TRBD2,CASSHQRGDNEQFF,TGCGCCAGCAGCCACCAGCGGGGGGACAATGAGCAGTTCTTC
TRBV7-2,NA,TRBJ2-2,NA,CASSFGFEELFF,TGTGCCAGCAGCTTCGGGTTTGAGGAGCTGTTTTTT
TRBV7-8,NA,TRBJ2-7,TRBD1,CASSLARGIGTVFYEQYF,TGTGCCAGCAGCTTAGCACGGGGTATTGGGACAGTCTTCTACGAGCAGTACTTC
TRBV5-5,NA,TRBJ2-1,TRBD2,CASSLDEREYNEQFF,TGTGCCAGCAGCTTGGACGAGCGGGAGTATAATGAGCAGTTCTTC
TRBV27,NA,TRBJ1-2,NA,CASSLVARGPLRYGYTF,TGTGCCAGCAGTTTAGTGGCACGTGGTCCCCTTCGATATGGCTACACCTTC
TRBV5-8,NA,TRBJ2-7,TRBD1,CASSHRTGPTYEQYF,TGCGCCAGCAGCCATCGGACAGGGCCGACCTACGAGCAGTACTTC
TRBV11-3,many,TRBJ2-1,TRBD2,CASSSSGSEEQFF,TGTGCCAGCAGCTCGAGCGGGAGTGAGGAGCAGTTCTTC
TRBV5-6,NA,TRBJ2-3,TRBD2,CASSGGWLAGGTDTQYF,TGTGCCAGCAGCGGTGGGTGGCTAGCGGGGGGAACAGATACGCAGTATTTT
TRBV7-9,NA,TRBJ1-1,NA,CASNRIVGTEAFF,TGTGCCAGCAACCGAATCGTGGGCACTGAAGCTTTCTTT
TRBV6-5,few,TRBJ2-3,NA,CASSYTGGRADTQYF,TGTGCCAGCAGTTACACCGGGGGCCGCGCAGATACGCAGTATTTT
TRBV21-1,NA,TRBJ2-3,NA,CASSKDGFGAGGLTDTQYF,TGTGCCAGCAGCAAAGATGGGTTCGGTGCGGGAGGCTTGACAGATACGCAGTATTTT
TRBV5-1,NA,TRBJ2-3,NA,CASSLEVRGGPDTQYF,TGCGCCAGCAGCTTGGAGGTTCGTGGGGGACCAGATACGCAGTATTTT
TRBV18,medium-sized,TRBJ1-5,NA,CASSPRASNQPQHF,TGTGCCAGCTCACCGAGGGCAAGCAATCAGCCCCAGCATTTT
TRBV7-3,few,TRBJ1-6,NA,CASSVRRYSPLHF,TGTGCCAGCAGCGTGAGACGGTACTCACCCCTCCACTTT
TRBV10-3,NA,TRBJ2-6,NA,CAISEGGSGANVLTF,TGTGCCATCAGTGAGGGGGGATCTGGGGCCAACGTCCTGACTTTC
TRBV5-1,NA,TRBJ2-2,NA,CASSLDPPPGELFF,TGCGCCAGCAGCCTCGACCCCCCTCCCGGGGAGCTGTTTTTT
TRBV4-1,NA,TRBJ2-2,NA,CASSSPAGAHTGELFF,TGCGCCAGCAGCTCCCCGGCAGGGGCCCACACCGGGGAGCTGTTTTTT
TRBV18,many,TRBJ1-2,TRBD1,CASSPTQDRGGYTF,TGTGCCAGCTCACCGACGCAGGACAGGGGTGGCTACACCTTC
TRBV27,NA,TRBJ2-7,NA,CASRTSVGFNYEQYF,TGTGCCAGCAGGACGTCGGTGGGTTTTAACTACGAGCAGTACTTC
TRBV4-3,NA,TRBJ2-7,NA,CASSQAHGQPYEQYF,TGCGCCAGCAGCCAAGCCCACGGACAGCCCTACGAGCAGTACTTC
TRBV10-3,few,TRBJ2-7,NA,CAISEPPTLNRQLYF,TGTGCCATCAGTGAGCCCCCCACCTTGAACAGGCAACTGTACTTC
TRBV9,NA,TRBJ2-1,TRBD2,CASSAKRSGRHNEQFF,TGTGCCAGCAGCGCAAAGCGTAGCGGGAGGCACAATGAGCAGTTCTTC
TRBV27,NA,TRBJ2-4,TRBD1,CASSRDRAKNIQYF,TGTGCCAGCAGTAGGGACAGAGCCAAAAACATTCAGTACTTC
TRBV5-1,NA,TRBJ1-2,NA,CASSLNNLSGGYTF,TGCGCCAGCAGCTTGAATAATTTATCAGGGGGCTACACCTTC
TRBV21-1,NA,TRBJ2-7,NA,CASSPRDRAYEQYF,TGTGCCAGCAGCCCCCGGGACAGGGCCTACGAGCAGTACTTC
TRBV11-2,NA,TRBJ2-6,NA,CASSLDRGSGANVLTF,TGTGCCAGCAGCTTAGATCGGGGCTCTGGGGCCAACGTCCTGACTTTC
TRBV30,NA,TRBJ2-7,NA,CAWSPGPSYEQYF,TGTGCCTGGAGTCCGGGCCCCTCCTACGAGCAGTACTTC
TRBV6-5,few,TRBJ1-2,NA,CASNRRDYGYTF,TGTGCCAGCAATCGCAGGGACTATGGCTACACCTTC
TRBV11-3,NA,TRBJ2-7,NA,CASSLGGIYEQYF,TGTGCCAGCAGCCTGGGAGGTATTTACGAGCAGTACTTC
TRBV7-8,NA,TRBJ2-1,NA,CASSQPPVGLPGEQFF,TGTGCCAGCAGCCAACCCCCCGTCGGACTACCAGGTGAGCAGTTCTTC
TRBV30,NA,TRBJ2-5,NA,CAWSVSGGTQYF,TGTGCCTGGAGTGTCTCCGGGGGGACCCAGTACTTC
TRBV5-4,NA,TRBJ2-2,TRBD1,CASSSRGRNTGELFF,TGTGCCAGCAGCTCCAGGGGGCGTAACACCGGGGAGCTGTTTTTT
TRBV2,medium-sized,TRBJ2-2,NA,CASRIFRARDTGELFF,TGTGCCAGCAGGATCTTCCGGGCCAGGGACACCGGGGAGCTGTTTTTT
TRBV7-9,NA,TRBJ1-1,NA,CASSLSNTEAFF,TGTGCCAGCAGCTTGAGCAACACTGAAGCTTTCTTT
TRBV19,NA,TRBJ2-2,TRBD1,CASSPDRGRTGELFF,TGTGCCAGTAGTCCGGACAGGGGGCGGACCGGGGAGCTGTTTTTT
TRBV7-9,NA,TRBJ2-3,NA,CASSRRLALSTDTQYF,TGTGCCAGCAGCCGCCGCCTAGCCCTCTCCACAGATACGCAGTATTTT
TRBV18,medium-sized,TRBJ2-1,TRBD2,CASSGGASYNEQFF,TGTGCCAGCTCCGGGGGGGCCTCCTACAATGAGCAGTTCTTC
TRBV5-1,medium-sized,TRBJ2-7,NA,CASSLGVSYEQYF,TGCGCCAGCAGCTTAGGGGTTTCCTACGAGCAGTACTTC
TRBV7-3,NA,TRBJ2-7,NA,CASSWGTAYEQYF,TGTGCCAGCAGCTGGGGCACTGCCTACGAGCAGTACTTC
TRBV7-9,medium-sized,TRBJ2-1,NA,CASSFRGLYNEQFF,TGTGCCAGCAGCTTCCGGGGACTTTACAATGAGCAGTTCTTC
TRBV7-2,few,TRBJ2-1,TRBD2,CASSPNHAAAGDRFF,TGTGCCAGCAGCCCAAATCACGCTGCTGCGGGAGACCGGTTCTTC
TRBV5-1,NA,TRBJ2-7,NA,CASSPRGRVSYEQYF,TGCGCCAGCAGCCCTAGGGGGAGGGTGTCCTACGAGCAGTACTTC
TRBV27,NA,TRBJ2-4,TRBD1,CASTEGDRAVVGKNIQYF,TGTGCCAGCACCGAGGGGGACAGGGCCGTAGTGGGCAAAAACATTCAGTACTTC
TRBV5-6,once,TRBJ2-1,NA,CASSPAGGSPTYNEQFF,TGTGCCAGCAGCCCCGCTGGTGGCAGTCCGACCTACAATGAGCAGTTCTTC
TRBV6-5,NA,TRBJ2-5,NA,CASSGWGGVGETQYF,TGTGCCAGCAGCGGGTGGGGGGGCGTGGGAGAGACCCAGTACTTC
TRBV15,few,TRBJ2-1,NA,CATSRGQGSGFPSYNEQFF,TGTGCCACCAGCAGAGGCCAGGGATCTGGGTTTCCCTCCTACAATGAGCAGTTCTTC
TRBV4-2,NA,TRBJ1-1,TRBD1,CASSQTGTGSYGANTEAFF,TGTGCCAGCAGCCAAACCGGGACAGGCTCCTATGGTGCGAACACTGAAGCTTTCTTT
TRBV6-5,medium-sized,TRBJ1-2,NA,CASSWTIRSLSYTF,TGTGCCAGCAGTTGGACAATACGTTCCCTAAGCTACACCTTC
TRBV27,NA,TRBJ1-2,NA,CASSSPRRGGYTF,TGTGCCAGCAGTTCGCCCCGACGAGGGGGCTACACCTTC
TRBV14,NA,TRBJ1-2,NA,CASSQDRGYGYTF,TGTGCCAGCAGCCAAGACAGGGGCTATGGCTACACCTTC
TRBV7-9,once,TRBJ2-7,NA,CASSFGGAAYEQYF,TGTGCCAGCAGCTTTGGGGGCGCGGCCTACGAGCAGTACTTC
TRBV2,NA,TRBJ2-7,NA,CASNPRQYEQYF,TGTGCCAGCAACCCTCGACAGTACGAGCAGTACTTC
TRBV30,NA,TRBJ2-7,NA,CAWARGAVSYEQYF,TGTGCCTGGGCCCGTGGAGCGGTCTCCTACGAGCAGTACTTC
TRBV4-2,NA,TRBJ2-3,NA,CASSPLGVGGDTQYF,TGTGCCAGCAGCCCACTCGGAGTAGGGGGAGATACGCAGTATTTT
TRBV4-1,once,TRBJ2-7,NA,CASSQDRRQGRDYPYEQYF,TGCGCCAGCAGCCAAGATAGGAGACAGGGTAGGGACTACCCCTACGAGCAGTACTTC
TRBV7-6,once,TRBJ2-7,NA,CASSYGPTASYEQYF,TGTGCCAGCAGCTATGGGCCGACAGCGTCCTACGAGCAGTACTTC
TRBV6-1,NA,TRBJ1-2,NA,CASSDWGTSFNYGYTF,TGTGCCAGCAGTGACTGGGGGACAAGCTTCAACTATGGCTACACCTTC
TRBV5-5,NA,TRBJ2-3,TRBD2,CASSLTSGSWAAGTQYF,TGTGCCAGCAGCTTGACTAGCGGGAGCTGGGCGGCAGGTACGCAGTATTTT
TRBV6-5,medium-sized,TRBJ2-7,NA,CASTRGRGHEQYF,TGTGCCAGCACCCGTGGGCGGGGCCACGAGCAGTACTTC